The T cell receptor (beta chain) under discussion was sequenced for a study of STAT5B mutations in CD4+ large granular lymphocyte leukemia. Study outcomes and limitations: Patient CD4-sorted repertoires stayed more clonal than healthy ones after leukemic-clone removal. Compared with healthy controls (2/35), patient top clones favored TRBV06 (8/27).

About this clone: The antigen is not known.

CDR1 and CDR2 (germline): SGHDN, FVKESK. Trimming took off 1 base at V and 0 bases at J, with 4 bases between the two ends. CDR3 length equals 15 residues. Sequencing was at survey level. Profiled with immunoSEQ multiplex PCR; TCRdb holds only in-frame clones, not every one. The data contain roughly 38,000 clones, approximately 72% of them singletons. The rearrangement joins TRBV14 to TRBJ1-6; D is ambiguous. The clonotype was recovered from a human donor in good health. Sample: CD4+ T cells from blood buffy coats. In DNA form, the CDR3 reads TGTGCCAGCAGCCAAGTTAGCTCCTATAATTCACCCCTCCACTTT. This translates into CASSQVSSYNSPLHF.